The 18 T cell receptor beta chains in this list originate from one sample, sequenced in a study of T cells in Graves' hyperthyroidism and ophthalmopathy. RNA transcripts gave rise to amplified TCR beta CDR3 regions. HTBI primers were employed in a first-round RT-PCR of the TCR CDR3. One entry per CDR3 protein, called by TCRdb with MiXCR from the multiplex PCR reads. The sample carries 350,000 or so distinct CDR3 sequences, 21% recorded once. The material sequenced was blood. The receptors come from a woman aged 45-65 years with Graves' hyperthyroidism.

The chain employs TRBV28 and TRBJ1-2; perhaps TRBD1 as D (5 bases). Germline loops: CDR1 MDHEN, CDR2 SYDVKM. This CDR3 region has 16 residues. V was pared by 5 bases and J by 4 bases, with 20 bases between. CDR3 in amino acids: CASSEGRGAVGYGYTF. The CDR3 DNA reads as TGTGCCAGCAGTGAAGGGAGGGGTGCGGTCGGCTATGGCTACACCTTC.

This clonotype came up many times. The rearrangement links TRBV6-1 to TRBJ2-7; D not certain. The CDR3 has 14 amino acids. Germline V CDR1 and CDR2: MNHNS, SASEGT. V was clipped by 7 bases and J by 1 base, with 14 bases between them. CDR3 bases: TGTGCCAGCAAAGTTGTTCCCCCTTCCTACGAGCAGTACTTC. It specifies CASKVVPPSYEQYF.

On this clonotype itself: A single base separates this from a much larger clone, so it may be a read error. The chain joins TRBV7-6 to TRBJ2-1; no firm D call. CDR1 is SGHVS and CDR2 is FNYEAQ in the germline V gene. The CDR3 is 13 amino acids. CDR3 sequence: CVSSSITTGEQFF. The CDR3 bases are TGTGTCAGCAGCTCAATTACAACTGGTGAGCAGTTCTTC. The full variable domain, with the rest looked up from reference TRBV7-6 and TRBJ2-1, is GAGVSQSPRYKVTKRGQDVALRCDPISGHVSLYWYRQALGQGPEFLTYFNYEAQQDKSGLPNDRFSAERPEGSISTLTIQRTEQRDSAMYRCVSSSITTGEQFFGPGTRLTVL.

This clonotype was seen ten or more times. V is TRBV6-6 and J is TRBJ2-3; 12 bases agree with TRBD2. The V and J ends lost 1 base and 0 bases, in that order; junction bases with no gene match: 8. CDR1 and CDR2 from the germline V gene are MNHNY and SVGAGI (reference sequence). The CDR3 spans 19 residues. CDR3 amino acids: CASSYLGLAGASSTDTQYF. Here the CDR3 DNA reads TGTGCCAGCAGTTACTTGGGACTAGCGGGCGCCTCTAGCACAGATACGCAGTATTTT.

This chain links TRBV20-1 with TRBJ2-7; D is perhaps TRBD2 (5 bases). The CDR3 loop spans 12 amino acids. CDR1 and CDR2 (germline): DFQATT, SNEGSKA (reference sequence). V gave up 6 bases and J gave up 5 bases, with 14 bases separating them. The CDR3 DNA reads TGCAGTGCAGCGACTAAGCCCAACGAGCAGTACTTC. Translated, it gives CSAATKPNEQYF.

Note on this clonotype: Given the absence of the conserved phenylalanine or tryptophan at the CDR3 end, a read error is likely. This chain links TRBV28 with TRBJ1-5; D may be TRBD1 (5 bases). The V end was cut by 9 bases, the J end by 3 bases, with 12 bases between. Germline CDR1 MDHEN, CDR2 SYDVKM. The CDR3 totals 13 residues. As DNA, the CDR3 is TGTGCCAGTGGACGAGGGGACAATCAGCCCCAGCATTCT. Translation: CASGRGDNQPQHS.

Of note for this clonotype: The limits of the CDR3 on the DNA are not certain, so only TCRdb's listed CDR3 is given. V and J are TRBV19 and TRBJ1-5. Germline CDR1 is LNHDA and CDR2 is SQIVND (reference sequence). With termini counted, the CDR3 has 16 amino acids. CDR3 protein: CASTSVGRMQNQPQHF.

This clonotype came up a few times. The chain carries TRBV7-9 and TRBJ2-7, with D possibly being TRBD1 or TRBD2 (5 bases each). CDR1 is SEHNR, CDR2 FQNEAQ, per germline (reference sequence). The CDR3 is 13 amino acids. Between the trimmed V and J ends, which lost 3 bases and 6 bases, there was a span of 12 bases. The DNA for the CDR3 is TGTGCCAGCAGCTTTGAGGGGTTATCCGAGCAGTACTTC. Translation gives CASSFEGLSEQYF.

This sequence joins TRBV20-1 and TRBJ1-5; TRBD1 agrees at 7 bases. Germline assignment: CDR1 DFQATT and CDR2 SNEGSKA (reference sequence). J gave up 6 bases and V 6 bases, and 14 bases lay outside the gene matches. The CDR3 totals 15 residues. The CDR3, as DNA: TGCAGTGCCTCAGGGGGACAAGAAGGGTCTCAGCCCCAGCATTTT. This encodes CSASGGQEGSQPQHF.

This clonotype has only a few counts. V gene TRBV10-3 combines with J gene TRBJ1-2; a possible D gene is TRBD1 (6 bases). V dropped 6 bases and J dropped 3 bases, with 14 bases sitting between them. The CDR3 runs 14 residues. Germline CDR1 reads ENHRY; CDR2 reads SYGVKD. CDR3 loop: CAIRVGGGDYGYTF. The CDR3 DNA follows: TGTGCCATCAGGGTAGGGGGAGGAGACTATGGCTACACCTTC.

CDR3 in DNA: TGTGCCAGCAGCAGACAGGGACCTTATAGCAATCAGCCCCAGCATTTT. Encoded protein: CASSRQGPYSNQPQHF. This rearrangement joins TRBV3-1 to TRBJ1-5; 7 nucleotides match TRBD1. V shed 5 bases and J 0 bases; nucleotides not matched to a gene: 7. The CDR3 sequence is 16 residues long. Germline loops: CDR1 LGHDT, CDR2 YNNKEL (reference sequence). Variable domain in full (rest from reference TRBV3-1 and TRBJ1-5): DTAVSQTPKYLVTQMGNDKSIKCEQNLGHDTMYWYKQDSKKFLKIMFSYNNKELIINETVPNRFSPKSPDKAHLNLHINSLELGDSAVYFCASSRQGPYSNQPQHFGDGTRLSIL.

The CDR3 spells CASTTTKDQPQHF. The CDR3 nucleotides read TGTGCCAGCACAACTACTAAAGATCAGCCCCAGCATTTT. This chain links TRBV11-2 with TRBJ1-5, with D uncertain. Germline V gene sequence: CDR1 SGHAT, CDR2 FQNNGV. The CDR3 extends over 13 amino acids. The V end lost 7 bases, the J end lost 5 bases, and 12 bases lay between the germline ends.

In this sample, this clonotype turned up many times. V and J are TRBV20-1 and TRBJ1-3, with D unresolved. Per the germline V gene, CDR1 is DFQATT and CDR2 is SNEGSKA (reference sequence). Trimming pared 1 base from V and 4 bases from J, leaving 14 bases between. The CDR3 spans 15 residues. The CDR3 bases are TGCAGTGCTAGAGCCAAGGACCGACCGGGAAACACCATATATTTT. It encodes CSARAKDRPGNTIYF.

This clonotype was detected ten times or more. The chain carries TRBV7-2 and TRBJ2-3; possibly TRBD1 for D (6 bases). This CDR3 has 15 residues. The V gene lost 2 bases and the J gene lost 6 bases, with 15 bases spanning the gap. From germline, CDR1 is SGHTA and CDR2 FQGNSA. CDR3 nucleotides: TGTGCCAGCAGCTTATACAGGGCCGGCTCCGATACGCAGTATTTT. Residues: CASSLYRAGSDTQYF.

The chain recombines TRBV19 with TRBJ2-2, with D unclear. The CDR3 consists of 14 residues. Germline V gives CDR1 LNHDA, CDR2 SQIVND (reference sequence). V lost 4 bases, J lost 2 bases, and 8 bases lay in between. Here the CDR3 DNA reads TGTGCCAGTAGTAAAGGGCCCAACACCGGGGAGCTGTTTTTT. Translated: CASSKGPNTGELFF. The full variable domain, with the rest looked up from reference TRBV19 and TRBJ2-2, is DGGITQSPKYLFRKEGQNVTLSCEQNLNHDAMYWYRQDPGQGLRLIYYSQIVNDFQKGDIAEGYSVSREKKESFPLTVTSAQKNPTAFYLCASSKGPNTGELFFGEGSRLTVL.

This chain connects TRBV5-1 to TRBJ2-2; D might be TRBD1 or TRBD2, each matching 5 bases. Trimming cost V 5 bases and J 0 bases, with 11 bases left between them. CDR3 length equals 15 residues. Germline V lookup: CDR1 SGHRS, CDR2 YFSETQ. This CDR3 is CASRSGTSNTGELFF. CDR3 nucleotides: TGCGCCAGCAGGTCGGGGACGTCGAACACCGGGGAGCTGTTTTTT.

This clonotype was counted at least ten times. This rearrangement joins TRBV7-3 to TRBJ2-1; 8 positions agree with TRBD1. Germline CDR1 is SGHTA and CDR2 is FQGTGA. CDR3 length: 13 residues. The V gene end was trimmed by 5 bases and the J gene end by 10 bases; junction bases not matched to a gene: 7. The chain's CDR3 is CASSRDRQGEQFF. CDR3 DNA: TGTGCCAGCAGCCGGGACAGGCAGGGGGAGCAGTTCTTC.

This clonotype has at least ten counts. The V call is TRBV12-3 or TRBV12-4, the J call TRBJ2-1; 8 bases align to TRBD2. This CDR3 has 15 residues. Trimming took 5 bases from V and 1 from J; bases not matched to a gene: 4. The CDR3 nucleotides are TGTGCCAGCAGTCAGCGGGAGCCATCCTACAATGAGCAGTTCTTC. It is translated as CASSQREPSYNEQFF.